Following are 32 T cell receptor beta chains from one sample sequenced in a study of cytomegalovirus exposure and HLA in healthy donors. This PCR relied on a set of 60 Vbeta primers and 13 Jbeta primers. Clones were sequenced by immunoSEQ multiplex PCR, and TCRdb holds only the in-frame ones, with some missing. The profile shows about 160,000 clones, approximately 80% of them singletons. The sample was PBMCs. These receptors originate from a man aged 18 to 30 in good health and CMV-seropositive.

This clone was seen more than once but under ten times. The V call is TRBV28, the J call TRBJ1-2, with 7 bases identical to TRBD1. The ends lost 7 bases at V and 7 bases at J; junction bases unmatched: 6. This CDR3 contains 12 residues. Germline CDR1 is MDHEN and CDR2 is SYDVKM. CDR3: CASKLRGVGYTF. CDR3 nucleotide sequence: TGTGCCAGCAAACTCAGGGGGGTTGGCTACACCTTC.

The chain has TRBV7-2 and TRBJ1-1; D gene ambiguous. This CDR3 comprises 16 residues. Per germline, CDR1 SGHTA and CDR2 FQGNSA. The V gene lost 2 bases and the J gene lost 1 base, with 14 bases spanning the gap. The CDR3, as DNA: TGTGCCAGCAGCTTATCCGGGTCCTTTTGGAACACTGAAGCTTTCTTT. Residues: CASSLSGSFWNTEAFF.

This clone was detected once. The chain is built from TRBV7-9 and TRBJ2-1; a possible D gene is TRBD2 (6 bases). The germline V and J ends were trimmed by 0 bases and 16 bases, with 16 bases remaining between them. The CDR3 contains 13 residues. Germline CDR1 SEHNR, CDR2 FQNEAQ (reference sequence). The DNA of the CDR3 is TGTGCCAGCAGCTTAGCATGGGGGGATGGGGATTTCTTC. Translation gives CASSLAWGDGDFF.

This clone was recorded a few times. The V and J genes are TRBV5-6 and TRBJ1-2, with 9 nucleotides matching TRBD1. This CDR3 region has 14 residues. Trimming at V came to 1 base and at J to 6 bases, leaving 4 bases not matched to a gene. CDR1 and CDR2 (germline): SGHDT, YYEEEE. CDR3 loop: CASSLTGGVDGYTF. The CDR3 coding sequence is TGTGCCAGCAGCTTGACAGGGGGCGTAGATGGCTACACCTTC.

The chain's CDR3 is CASSLQGRQTGELFF. DNA for the CDR3: TGCGCCAGCAGCCTCCAGGGAAGGCAGACCGGGGAGCTGTTTTTT. The V gene is TRBV4-1, the J gene TRBJ2-2, with D perhaps TRBD1 (5 bases). The CDR3 spans 15 residues. With 4 bases removed from V and 5 bases from J, the gap between germline ends came to 14 bases. Germline CDR1 MGHRA, CDR2 YSYEKL.

V usage is TRBV6-1 and J usage is TRBJ1-6; tentatively, D is TRBD1 (5 bases). Germline loops: CDR1 MNHNS, CDR2 SASEGT. V lost 0 bases and J lost 2, with 20 bases in between. This CDR3 spans 20 amino acids. CDR3 loop: CASSEARQGPWGAYNSPLHF. CDR3 nucleotide sequence: TGTGCCAGCAGTGAAGCGAGACAAGGGCCCTGGGGGGCCTATAATTCACCCCTCCACTTT.

The chain is built from TRBV5-4 and TRBJ2-5, with 12 bases lining up with TRBD2. The J call may be wrong; the DNA end is better matched by TRBJ2-7. CDR3 length: 15 amino acids. CDR1 SGHNT and CDR2 YYREEE come from the germline V gene (reference sequence). CDR3 in DNA: TGTGCCAGCAGCTTACCGACTAGCGGGAGATACGAGCAGTACTTC. Amino acid sequence: CASSLPTSGRYEQYF.

This clone came up once. The genes are TRBV20-1 and TRBJ2-1, with D perhaps matching TRBD1 (5 bases). This CDR3 contains 11 residues. Trimming removed 6 bases from V and 15 bases from J, with 18 bases in between. Germline-derived CDR1 and CDR2 are DFQATT and SNEGSKA (reference sequence). The CDR3 nucleotides read TGCAGTGCACAGGTAGTGGCAGGGTCGTTCTTC. Translating it yields CSAQVVAGSFF.

The genes are TRBV10-2 and TRBJ2-3, with 16 bases fitting TRBD2. The CDR3 is 18 amino acids. Germline V lookup: CDR1 WSHSY, CDR2 SAAADI. After removal of 10 bases from V and 0 bases from J, the junction contained 10 bases not matched to a gene. CDR3 amino acids: CATGTSGRVMTSTDTQYF. CDR3 nucleotide sequence: TGCGCCACCGGGACTAGCGGGAGGGTAATGACTAGCACAGATACGCAGTATTTT.

This clone has a handful of counts. The rearrangement uses TRBV25-1 and TRBJ1-3; a weak D match, TRBD1 (5 bases). The CDR3 totals 15 residues. V lost 2 bases, J lost 4 bases, and 12 bases lay in between. Looked up from germline, CDR1 is MGHDK and CDR2 is SYGVNS. This CDR3 is CASSEPGYRGNTIYF. CDR3 nucleotide sequence: TGTGCCAGCAGTGAACCAGGGTATCGAGGAAACACCATATATTTT.

The CDR3 DNA reads TGTGCCAGCAACTCAGTTGCTGGAGCTAACTATGGCTACACCTTC. Protein product: CASNSVAGANYGYTF. This chain joins TRBV7-9 and TRBJ1-2, with D unclear. Per the germline V gene, CDR1 is SEHNR and CDR2 is FQNEAQ (reference sequence). Trimming left V 7 bases short and J 0 bases short, with 15 bases between. The CDR3 is made up of 15 amino acids.

The chain is built from TRBV4-2 and TRBJ2-1; D is possibly TRBD2 (5 bases). Germline CDR1 is LGHNA and CDR2 is YNFKEQ. V was clipped by 1 base and J by 5 bases, with 21 bases between them. This CDR3 comprises 18 residues. CDR3 DNA: TGTGCCAGCAGCCAAGTTAGCCCCTCATCGAGGGAGAACAATGAGCAGTTCTTC. Its protein product is CASSQVSPSSRENNEQFF.

This clone was seen a single time. This chain links TRBV15 with TRBJ1-5, with TRBD1 matching over 7 bases. Germline V lookup: CDR1 LNHNV, CDR2 YYDKDF (reference sequence). V shed 4 bases, J shed 2 bases, and the junction held 5 bases outside the gene matches. The length of the CDR3 is 15 residues. The chain's CDR3 is CATSTDRAGNQPQHF. CDR3 nucleotides: TGTGCCACCAGCACCGACAGGGCTGGCAATCAGCCCCAGCATTTT.

The chain carries TRBV7-2 and TRBJ2-5; D might be TRBD2 (5 bases). The CDR3 has 15 residues. V was clipped by 2 bases and J by 2 bases, with 12 bases between them. Germline loops: CDR1 SGHTA, CDR2 FQGNSA. CDR3 residues: CASSLRGNGQETQYF. Written as DNA, the CDR3 is TGTGCCAGCAGCTTAAGAGGGAATGGGCAAGAGACCCAGTACTTC.

The CDR3 bases are TGTGCCAGTAGTATGGACAGCTCCTACGAGCAGTACTTC. This sequence encodes CASSMDSSYEQYF. The chain combines TRBV19 with TRBJ2-5, with a possible D match to TRBD1 (6 bases). The DNA matches TRBJ2-7 better at its end, which makes the J call doubtful. The CDR3 contains 13 residues. Looked up from germline, CDR1 is LNHDA and CDR2 is SQIVND (reference sequence).

The chain carries TRBV7-2 and TRBJ2-3, with 9 bases identical to TRBD1. CDR1 and CDR2 (germline): SGHTA, FQGNSA. V was clipped by 7 bases and J by 4 bases; unmatched bases: 6. This CDR3 is 14 amino acids long. The CDR3 DNA is TGTGCCAGCACTTGGGACAGGGAGGCAGATACGCAGTATTTT. Translating gives CASTWDREADTQYF.

The chain has TRBV18 and TRBJ1-2; possibly TRBD1 for D (6 bases). This CDR3 contains 20 residues. Per germline, CDR1 KGHSH and CDR2 LQKENI. V lost 5 bases to trimming and J lost 1 base, with 29 bases between them. CDR3 sequence reads: CASSSYILRGEFINNYGYTF. The CDR3 coding sequence is TGTGCCAGCTCATCCTATATCCTCAGGGGCGAATTCATTAATAACTATGGCTACACCTTC.

The rearrangement links TRBV2 to TRBJ1-5, with D maybe TRBD1 (5 bases). V dropped 5 bases and J dropped 0 bases, with 14 bases sitting between them. Germline V CDR1 and CDR2: SNHLY, FYNNEI. This CDR3 is built from 16 residues. DNA for the CDR3: TGTGCCAGCAGTCAACAGGTGACTTATAGCAATCAGCCCCAGCATTTT. It translates to CASSQQVTYSNQPQHF.

V usage is TRBV5-1 and J usage is TRBJ2-1; 13 bases align to TRBD2. Germline V gene lookup returns CDR1 SGHRS and CDR2 YFSETQ. The junction had 7 bases not matched to a gene; V was cut back by 5 bases and J by 8 bases. The CDR3 extends over 15 amino acids. DNA of the CDR3: TGCGCCAGCAGGCAAACTAGCGGGGGGGCCGATGAGCAGTTCTTC. Translating gives CASRQTSGGADEQFF.

V gene TRBV18 combines with J gene TRBJ1-1; 8 bases line up with TRBD1. This CDR3 spans 14 amino acids. Germline CDR1 reads KGHSH; CDR2 reads LQKENI. Trimming at V came to 6 bases and at J to 5 bases, leaving 8 bases not matched to a gene. The CDR3 spells CASSQTGGGTEAFF. In DNA form, the CDR3 reads TGTGCCAGCTCCCAAACAGGGGGAGGTACTGAAGCTTTCTTT.

The DNA of the CDR3 is TGTGCCAGCAGTCCCGCGGGAACACTGGGTCACACCGGGGAGCTGTTTTTT. Translation gives CASSPAGTLGHTGELFF. The rearrangement joins TRBV7-7 to TRBJ2-2, with D tentatively TRBD2 (6 bases). Per germline, CDR1 SSHAT and CDR2 FNYEAQ (reference sequence). V lost 6 bases and J 3 bases, leaving 20 bases between the germline ends. This CDR3 region has 17 residues.

CDR3 nucleotides: TGTGCCAGCAGTCGAGGTGGGAGCTTCAATCAGCCCCAGCATTTT. This translates into CASSRGGSFNQPQHF. The chain is built from TRBV6-5 and TRBJ1-5; D remains unclear. The V end lost 5 bases, the J end lost 3 bases, and 14 bases lay between the germline ends. The CDR3 is 15 residues long. Germline values: CDR1 MNHEY, CDR2 SVGAGI.

This sequence joins TRBV11-2 and TRBJ2-7, with TRBD1 matching 7 bases. V was pared by 2 bases and J by 0 bases, with 10 bases of the junction left unmatched. Germline CDR1 SGHAT, CDR2 FQNNGV. This CDR3 region has 17 residues. The CDR3 region is CASSLNSWGQLSYEQYF. The CDR3 DNA reads TGTGCCAGCAGCTTAAATTCTTGGGGACAGCTCTCCTACGAGCAGTACTTC. The variable domain in full, with the rest retrieved from reference TRBV11-2 and TRBJ2-7, is EAGVAQSPRYKIIEKRQSVAFWCNPISGHATLYWYQQILGQGPKLLIQFQNNGVVDDSQLPKDRFSAERLKGVDSTLKIQPAKLEDSAVYLCASSLNSWGQLSYEQYFGPGTRLTVT.

CDR3 sequence: CASRRGSSYNEQFF. In nucleotides, the CDR3 is TGTGCCAGCCGCAGGGGATCCTCCTACAATGAGCAGTTCTTC. The rearrangement links TRBV14 to TRBJ2-1; weak D call: TRBD1 (6 bases). The CDR3 is made up of 14 amino acids. Trimming removed 8 bases from V and 0 bases from J, with 11 bases in between. The germline CDR1 and CDR2 sequences are SGHDN and FVKESK.

This chain links TRBV6-5 with TRBJ2-5; TRBD1 is a possible D gene (6 bases). Trimming shortened V by 7 bases and J by 2 bases, and 11 bases separated the two germline ends. Per the germline V gene, CDR1 is MNHEY and CDR2 is SVGAGI. There are 13 residues in the CDR3. The CDR3 sequence: CASNPDSQETQYF. CDR3 in DNA: TGTGCCAGCAACCCGGACAGTCAAGAGACCCAGTACTTC.

This clone was seen a few times. The V gene is TRBV9, the J gene TRBJ1-3, with D possibly being TRBD1 (5 bases). V lost 0 bases and J lost 6, with 7 bases in between. Germline-derived CDR1 and CDR2 are SGDLS and YYNGEE. The CDR3 spans 13 residues. The CDR3 DNA reads as TGTGCCAGCAGCGTAGAGGGGTCAAACACCATATATTTT. It specifies CASSVEGSNTIYF.

This clone was seen many times. The chain couples TRBV6-4 to TRBJ2-1, with 13 bases matching TRBD2. This CDR3 region has 14 residues. J gave up 7 bases and V 3 bases, and 0 bases lay outside the gene matches. In germline, CDR1 is MRHNA, CDR2 SNTAGT. In DNA form, the CDR3 reads TGTGCCAGCAGTGAACTAGCGGGGGGGAATGAGCAGTTCTTC. It is translated as CASSELAGGNEQFF.

The V call is TRBV5-1, the J call TRBJ2-5; D is ambiguous. Trimming removed 5 bases at V and 2 bases at J, with 4 bases between. Germline values: CDR1 SGHRS, CDR2 YFSETQ. This CDR3 has 11 residues. CDR3 bases: TGCGCCAGCAGTTCGCAAGAGACCCAGTACTTC. It yields the protein CASSSQETQYF. The whole variable domain, remainder taken from reference TRBV5-1 and TRBJ2-5, is KAGVTQTPRYLIKTRGQQVTLSCSPISGHRSVSWYQQTPGQGLQFLFEYFSETQRNKGNFPGRFSGRQFSNSRSEMNVSTLELGDSALYLCASSSQETQYFGPGTRLLVL.

The genes are TRBV27 and TRBJ1-4, with 8 bases fitting TRBD1. The CDR3 spans 16 residues. V dropped 5 bases and J dropped 2; count of bases not matched to a gene: 7. From germline, CDR1 is MNHEY and CDR2 SMNVEV (reference sequence). DNA of the CDR3: TGTGCCAGCAGTCGACAGGGGCGGGGGACTAATGAAAAACTGTTTTTT. Amino acid sequence: CASSRQGRGTNEKLFF.

The rearrangement joins TRBV27 to TRBJ2-6, with 8 nucleotides matching TRBD1. Germline V lookup: CDR1 MNHEY, CDR2 SMNVEV (reference sequence). The CDR3 loop spans 19 amino acids. Unmatched junction bases numbered 14, after V lost 3 bases and J lost 4 bases. Written as DNA, the CDR3 is TGTGCCAGCAGTTTGTACTGGCAGGGGGCGATCTCAGGGGCCAACGTCCTGACTTTC. Its protein is CASSLYWQGAISGANVLTF. Together with reference TRBV27 and TRBJ2-6, the CDR3 gives the full variable domain: EAQVTQNPRYLITVTGKKLTVTCSQNMNHEYMSWYRQDPGLGLRQIYYSMNVEVTDKGDVPEGYKVSRKEKRNFPLILESPSPNQTSLYFCASSLYWQGAISGANVLTFGAGSRLTVL.

The gene calls are TRBV5-1 and TRBJ2-7; TRBD2 is a possible D gene (6 bases). Germline CDR1 and CDR2: SGHRS and YFSETQ. The CDR3 covers 15 residues. The V end lost 0 bases, the J end lost 3 bases, and 13 bases lay between the germline ends. The CDR3 here is CASSLDASAHYEQYF. The CDR3, as DNA: TGCGCCAGCAGCTTGGATGCTAGCGCGCACTACGAGCAGTACTTC.

The chain combines TRBV29-1 with TRBJ2-7; D may be TRBD1 (6 bases). Germline V gene data show CDR1 as SQVTM and CDR2 as ANQGSEA. The length of the CDR3 is 12 residues. Trimming pared 1 base from V and 5 bases from J, leaving 9 bases between. The CDR3 DNA follows: TGCAGCGTTGAAGGTGGGACAAACGAGCAGTACTTC. Translation: CSVEGGTNEQYF.